The TCR beta chain under discussion was sequenced for a study of post-analysis software for immune sequencing data. Unique molecular identifiers were built into the TCR beta cDNA libraries. A population of about 0.9 to 10 million T cells gave rise to approximately 530,000 cDNA molecules. One entry per CDR3 protein results from TCRdb running MiXCR on the PCR reads. This table holds about half a million distinct CDR3 sequences, less than 45% found once. The germline CDR1 and CDR2 sequences are GTSNPN and SVGIG (reference sequence). The CDR3 has 12 amino acids. The ends were cut back, 7 bases at V and 3 bases at J, with 10 bases in the middle. Remarks on this clonotype: The antigen remains unidentified.

Findings and caveats of the study: F measure clustering grouped samples strongly by preparation batch. In patients, TRBV5-6, TRBV5-1 and TRBV20-1 belonged to five TRBV segments found more frequently than in controls.

Sequencing input: blood. The sequence was collected from a girl aged 5-17 years with multiple sclerosis. The chain is built from TRBV30 and TRBJ2-1, with D possibly TRBD1 on 7 matching bases. DNA for the CDR3: TGTGCCTCAGGGGGACTCTACAATGAGCAGTTCTTC. Amino acid sequence: CASGGLYNEQFF.